This T cell receptor (beta chain) was sequenced in a study of control samples from healthy donors and cancer patients. Clones were sequenced by immunoSEQ multiplex PCR, and TCRdb holds only the in-frame ones, with some missing. Of about 45,000 clones detected, roughly three quarters appear once; the ten largest clones hold roughly 17%. V lost 7 bases to trimming and J lost 6 bases, with 16 bases between them. The CDR3 length is 13 residues. The gene calls are TRBV12-3 or TRBV12-4 and TRBJ2-7, with D perhaps TRBD1 or TRBD2 (5 bases each). The sequenced material came from formalin-fixed, paraffin-embedded tissue. The receptor was isolated from a male donor with melanoma. CDR3 protein: CASTITGTSEQYF. The CDR3 coding sequence is TGTGCCAGCACCATTACCGGGACCTCCGAGCAGTACTTC.